Here is one TCR beta chain with its context. As yet, its antigen is unknown. Generated by immunoSEQ multiplex PCR, the TCRdb table keeps only in-frame clones and is missing some. The repertoire includes about 110,000 clones, about 67% of them detected once, and approximately 23% sits in the top ten. The CDR3 spans 15 residues. Trimming took off 0 bases at V and 4 bases at J, with 9 bases between the two ends. From germline, CDR1 is WSHSY and CDR2 SAAADI. This record comes from a study of shared clonotypes between healthy human individuals. Study-wide results and caveats: Genetic and exposure-history diversity was limited by the small donor number.

The chain combines TRBV10-2 with TRBJ2-2, with D possibly TRBD2 on 5 matching bases. Sequencing was done on a sample of memory CD8+ T cells sorted from blood. Subset denoted: CD45RO+ cells pooled with CCR7-negative TemRA cells. The source is a woman in her thirties in good health. CDR3 DNA: TGCGCCAGCAGTGAGTCCCAGGCGGGCACCGGGGAGCTGTTTTTT. Protein product: CASSESQAGTGELFF.